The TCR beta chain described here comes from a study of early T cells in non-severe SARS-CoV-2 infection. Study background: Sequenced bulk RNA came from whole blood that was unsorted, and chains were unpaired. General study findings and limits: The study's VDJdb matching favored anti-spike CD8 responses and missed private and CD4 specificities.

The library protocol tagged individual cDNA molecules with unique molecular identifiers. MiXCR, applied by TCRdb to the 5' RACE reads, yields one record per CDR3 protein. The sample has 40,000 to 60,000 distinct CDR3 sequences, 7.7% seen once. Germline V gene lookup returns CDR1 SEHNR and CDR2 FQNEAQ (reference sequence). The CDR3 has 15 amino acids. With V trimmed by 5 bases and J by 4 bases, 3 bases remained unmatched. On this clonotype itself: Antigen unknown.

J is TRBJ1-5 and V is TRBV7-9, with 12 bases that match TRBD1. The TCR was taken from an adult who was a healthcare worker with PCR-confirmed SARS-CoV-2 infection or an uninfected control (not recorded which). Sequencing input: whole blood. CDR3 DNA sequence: TGTGCCAGCAGCCCGGGACAGGGGGCAAATCAGCCCCAGCATTTT. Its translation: CASSPGQGANQPQHF.